This TCR beta chain was recovered during a study of cytomegalovirus exposure and HLA in healthy donors. Study-wide findings and caveats: In vitro testing confirmed a few CMV-associated chains as specific for CMV antigens.

The PCR had 60 Vbeta and 13 Jbeta primers. Measured with immunoSEQ multiplex PCR; TCRdb has only the in-frame clones, and not every one. The table records some 170,000 clones, 60% to 75% of them present only once. On this clone: Its antigen is currently unknown.

Input material: PBMCs. This clonotype was sampled from a woman between 45 and 60 years old in good health and CMV-seropositive.

This chain's CDR3 is CASSPRFF. CDR3 nucleotides: TGTGCCAGCAGCCCCCGGTTCTTC. The V call is TRBV7-8, the J call TRBJ2-1; D unclear. The CDR3 extends over 8 amino acids. Germline CDR1 and CDR2: SGHVS and FQNEAQ. V shed 5 bases and J shed 15 bases, with 5 bases lying between them. Based on the CDR3 plus reference TRBV7-8 and TRBJ2-1, the full variable domain is GAGVSQSPRYKVAKRGQDVALRCDPISGHVSLFWYQQALGQGPEFLTYFQNEAQLDKSGLPSDRFFAERPEGSVSTLKIQRTQQEDSAVYLCASSPRFFGPGTRLTVL.